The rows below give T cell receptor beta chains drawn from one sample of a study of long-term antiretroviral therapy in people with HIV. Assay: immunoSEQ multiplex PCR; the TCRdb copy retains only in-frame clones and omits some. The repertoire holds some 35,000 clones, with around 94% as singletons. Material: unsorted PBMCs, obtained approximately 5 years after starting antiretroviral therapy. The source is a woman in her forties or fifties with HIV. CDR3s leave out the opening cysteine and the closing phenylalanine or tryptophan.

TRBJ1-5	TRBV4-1	ASSQAAIQGIQPQH
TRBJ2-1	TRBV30	AWSVGGHEQF
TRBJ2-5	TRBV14	ASSQGTSGVWETQY
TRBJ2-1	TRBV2	ASSEGGGSYNEQF
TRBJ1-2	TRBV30	ASPTGNYGYT
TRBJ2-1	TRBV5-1	ASSSGLAGGPRDEQF
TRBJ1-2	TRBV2	ASRGTGDPRNYGYT
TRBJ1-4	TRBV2	ASSAGTAILMKKLF
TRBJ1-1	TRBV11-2	ASSLARGVTEAF
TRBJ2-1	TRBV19	ASSIRLAGSGQF
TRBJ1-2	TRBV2	ASRLPGQGLNYGYT
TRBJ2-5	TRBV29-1	SGARGARETQY
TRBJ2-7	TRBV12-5	ASGVSYEQY
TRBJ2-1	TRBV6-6	ASNSLAGGSYNEQF
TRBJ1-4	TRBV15	ATSRQGGGFNEKLF
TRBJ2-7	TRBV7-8	ASSRTGTYEQY